This entry is about one TCR beta chain. This entry comes from a study of shared clonotypes between healthy human individuals. Clones were sequenced by immunoSEQ multiplex PCR, and TCRdb holds only the in-frame ones, with some missing. The data show about 490,000 clones, with roughly four fifths seen just once and 10% to 15% held by the top ten. CDR3 length equals 15 residues. The germline CDR1 and CDR2 sequences are SGHVS and FQNEAQ. Trimming removed 5 bases at V and 2 bases at J, with 13 bases between. The source material was PBMCs. This chain links TRBV7-8 with TRBJ1-3; D not certain. The TCR comes from a woman in her 40s in good health. Some clones in this sample may be carry-over from other donors' samples. CDR3 sequence: CASSPPRVAGNTIYF. CDR3 in DNA: TGTGCCAGCAGCCCACCTCGGGTAGCTGGAAACACCATATATTTT.